This T cell receptor beta chain was recorded in a study of shared clonotypes between healthy human individuals. Assay: immunoSEQ multiplex PCR; the TCRdb copy retains only in-frame clones and omits some. The sample records roughly 2.4 million clones, approximately 94% being singletons. The CDR3 covers 14 residues. The ends were cut back, 5 bases at V and 8 bases at J, with 18 bases in the middle. Per germline, CDR1 SGHAT and CDR2 FQNNGV. Overall study findings and caveats: Sharing across four donors was seen in roughly 5% of naive CD4 clonotypes. Tissue TCR repertoires likely differ from these blood-only repertoires. What naive subsets generally showed was a larger estimated richness than memory subsets showed.

Details on this clone: Its specificity is unknown.

The clonotype comes from a man younger than 30 in good health. The sample was naive CD4+ T cells sorted from blood. As to subset: CD45RA+ positively selected. The chain employs TRBV11-2 and TRBJ1-2; weak D call: TRBD1 (6 bases). DNA of the CDR3: TGTGCCAGCAGCGCCAGGACAGCCCCTATAGGCTACACCTTC. Translation: CASSARTAPIGYTF.